There are a few counts of the clone carrying this T cell receptor (beta chain). Sorting with CD45RO/CCR7/CD25/CD127/CD95/CD27 yielded naive, central memory, regulatory and stem-like memory CD4+ cells. The CDR3 runs 11 residues. Trimming took off 3 bases at V and 10 bases at J, with 10 bases between the two ends. Per the germline V gene, CDR1 is DFQATT and CDR2 is SNEGSKA (reference sequence). cDNA synthesis used the whole RNA isolate, giving expressed TCRB sequences. The protocol was immunoSEQ multiplex PCR, while the TCRdb copy is restricted to in-frame clones and leaves out a portion. The sample carries roughly 610,000 clones, 15% recorded once. The data are from a study of beta chain features in type 1 diabetes.

The sequenced sample was naive CD4+ T cells from blood. J is TRBJ2-1 and V is TRBV20-1; D is undetermined. This TCR derives from a man between 18 and 35 years old in good health. CDR3 sequence: CSASGRQEQFF. CDR3 DNA sequence: TGCAGTGCTAGCGGGCGGCAGGAGCAGTTCTTC.